Below are 20 T cell receptor beta chains sequenced from a single sample in a study of blood T cells in healthy people across ages. PCR was performed a second time for roughly 7 to 11 cycles using a sample-barcoded 5' primer and a J-beta primer mix. Via MiXCR, TCRdb re-called the 5' RACE reads, giving one row per CDR3 protein. Here the sample spans 800,000 to 950,000 distinct CDR3 sequences, about 27% being singletons. The sample was also reused in another study, on T cells of mothers and their children.

The sequenced sample consisted of blood. These receptors were taken from a middle-aged woman in good health.

This clonotype showed up just once. The chain couples TRBV6-5 to TRBJ2-1; TRBD1 matches at 10 bases. After removal of 8 bases from V and 4 bases from J, the junction contained 8 bases not matched to a gene. The CDR3 is 15 amino acids. Germline CDR1 and CDR2: MNHEY and SVGAGI. CDR3 sequence (DNA): TGTGCCAGCGGACCAGGACAGGGGGTTTACAATGAGCAGTTCTTC. Protein product: CASGPGQGVYNEQFF.

The chain uses TRBV27 and TRBJ2-2, with D unresolved. CDR3 length: 14 amino acids. Germline V lookup: CDR1 MNHEY, CDR2 SMNVEV (reference sequence). V lost 5 bases and J 1 base, leaving 8 bases between the germline ends. Written as DNA, the CDR3 is TGTGCCAGCAGTCCCGATTGGAACACCGGGGAGCTGTTTTTT. Translated, it gives CASSPDWNTGELFF.

This clonotype was observed a few times. V and J are TRBV6-5 and TRBJ2-7; a possible D gene is TRBD2 (6 bases). Per germline, CDR1 MNHEY and CDR2 SVGAGI. The CDR3 runs to 16 residues. Trimming pared 5 bases from V and 2 bases from J, leaving 19 bases between. The CDR3 reads CASSRDRDWLTYEQYF. CDR3 bases: TGTGCCAGCAGTCGCGACCGGGACTGGCTAACCTACGAGCAGTACTTC.

Points on this clonotype: A much larger clone lies one base from this, so it may be a read error. The rearrangement joins TRBV10-3 to TRBJ2-5, with D perhaps TRBD2 (6 bases). CDR1 is ENHRY and CDR2 is SYGVKD in the germline V gene. This CDR3 has 14 amino acids. Trimming pared 8 bases from V and 3 bases from J, leaving 16 bases between. CDR3 amino acids: CAIGPKGGKETQYF. The DNA for the CDR3 is TGTGCCATCGGCCCTAAGGGCGGGAAAGAGACCCAGTACTTC.

The J gene is TRBJ1-6, the V gene TRBV20-1; D gene ambiguous. This CDR3 spans 11 amino acids. The V end lost 3 bases, the J end lost 7 bases, and 4 bases lay between the germline ends. Germline values: CDR1 DFQATT, CDR2 SNEGSKA (reference sequence). The DNA of the CDR3 is TGCAGTGCTAGGTGGAATTCACCCCTCCACTTT. Amino acids: CSARWNSPLHF.

This clonotype occurred a few times. The chain couples TRBV6-6 to TRBJ1-5, with 7 bases matching TRBD1. V lost 2 bases to trimming and J lost 9 bases; unmatched junction nucleotides: 1. The germline CDR1 and CDR2 sequences are MNHNY and SVGAGI (reference sequence). CDR3 length equals 12 residues. CDR3 bases: TGTGCCAGCAGTTACGGGGACAGGCCCCAGCATTTT. The encoded protein is CASSYGDRPQHF.

The chain recombines TRBV6-2 or TRBV6-3 with TRBJ2-5; no definite D call. The CDR3 has 15 amino acids. Looked up from germline, CDR1 is MNHEY and CDR2 is SVGEGT. V shed 5 bases and J shed 2 bases, with 15 bases lying between them. CDR3 protein: CASSLRRRRQETQYF. The CDR3, as DNA: TGTGCCAGCAGTCTCCGGCGAAGGAGACAAGAGACCCAGTACTTC.

V and J are TRBV7-8 and TRBJ2-3; D may be TRBD1 or TRBD2 (6 bases each). This CDR3 has 16 amino acids. CDR1 and CDR2 (germline): SGHVS, FQNEAQ. V shed 2 bases and J shed 0 bases, with 12 bases lying between them. CDR3 region: CASSLFGGSSTDTQYF. As DNA, the CDR3 is TGTGCCAGCAGCTTATTCGGGGGCTCGAGCACAGATACGCAGTATTTT. Complete variable domain (other parts from reference TRBV7-8 and TRBJ2-3): GAGVSQSPRYKVAKRGQDVALRCDPISGHVSLFWYQQALGQGPEFLTYFQNEAQLDKSGLPSDRFFAERPEGSVSTLKIQRTQQEDSAVYLCASSLFGGSSTDTQYFGPGTRLTVL.

Of note for this clonotype: A far larger clone lies a single base away; this is likely a read error. The CDR3 loop reads CASSLTRYERYF. CDR3 sequence (DNA): TGTGCCAGCAGTTTGACCCGCTACGAGCGGTACTTC. The rearrangement uses TRBV28 and TRBJ2-7; D unresolved. The CDR3 has 12 amino acids. The germline gives CDR1 MDHEN, CDR2 SYDVKM.

A word on this clonotype: The junction departs from germline at one end; a sequencing error may be responsible. This chain links TRBV12-3 or TRBV12-4 with TRBJ2-1; D is possibly TRBD1 or TRBD2 (5 bases each). This CDR3 comprises 11 residues. The CDR3 loop is CAGSYGGEQFF. The CDR3 bases are TGTGCCGGCAGTTATGGGGGTGAGCAGTTCTTC.

Only a few counts were recorded for this clonotype. A much larger clone differs from this one at a single base, so this may be a read error. V and J are TRBV6-4 and TRBJ2-1, with TRBD2 matching 7 bases. The V gene's germline CDR1 is MRHNA and CDR2 SNTAGT. With V trimmed by 6 bases and J by 5 bases, 4 bases remained unmatched. This CDR3 has 13 residues. CDR3 bases: TGTGCCAGCAGGGACGGGACTAACAATGAGCAGTTCTTC. Protein: CASRDGTNNEQFF.

Only a few counts were recorded for this clonotype. The chain is built from TRBV3-1 and TRBJ2-1, with 10 bases fitting TRBD2. After removal of 1 base from V and 0 bases from J, the junction contained 3 bases not matched to a gene. CDR1 is LGHDT, CDR2 YNNKEL, per germline (reference sequence). The CDR3 is made up of 17 amino acids. CDR3 region: CASSQVTSGASYNEQFF. The CDR3 DNA reads TGTGCCAGCAGCCAAGTAACTAGCGGGGCCTCCTACAATGAGCAGTTCTTC.

This clonotype was recorded many times. The V and J genes are TRBV20-1 and TRBJ2-3; D might be TRBD1 (6 bases). The germline gives CDR1 DFQATT, CDR2 SNEGSKA (reference sequence). The CDR3 is 15 residues long. CDR3 loop: CLNSGVAGGTDTQYF. In DNA form, the CDR3 reads TGCCTGAATTCCGGGGTAGCAGGGGGCACAGATACGCAGTATTTT.

On this clonotype: One end of the junction does not line up with germline, which may come from a read error. In nucleotides, the CDR3 is TGTGCCGGCAGCTCCATTGGGCGGGACAGGGGGCGCCCCTACGAGCAGTACTTC. This translates into CAGSSIGRDRGRPYEQYF. V and J are TRBV11-2 and TRBJ2-7, with 12 positions matching TRBD1. The CDR3 totals 18 residues. The germline V gene has CDR1 SGHAT and CDR2 FQNNGV.

The chain combines TRBV12-3 or TRBV12-4 with TRBJ2-1; tentative D call: TRBD2 (6 bases). The CDR3 extends over 16 amino acids. Trimming left V 5 bases short and J 0 bases short, with 14 bases between. CDR3 loop: CASSLEAGTSYNEQFF. The CDR3 DNA is TGTGCCAGCAGTCTTGAAGCGGGCACCTCCTACAATGAGCAGTTCTTC.

This rearrangement joins TRBV7-6 to TRBJ2-3; D uncertain. The CDR3 is made up of 12 amino acids. Trimming cost V 8 bases and J 4 bases, with 10 bases left between them. In germline, CDR1 is SGHVS, CDR2 FNYEAQ. The CDR3 bases are TGTGCCAGCCAGGATGAGGCAGATACGCAGTATTTT. Its translation: CASQDEADTQYF.

There are a few counts of this clonotype. V is TRBV7-2 and J is TRBJ2-1, with TRBD2 identical over 7 bases. Germline V gene data show CDR1 as SGHTA and CDR2 as FQGNSA. The junction had 12 bases not matched to a gene; V was cut back by 0 bases and J by 7 bases. The CDR3 has 17 residues. CDR3 region: CASSLAVVAPGGNEQFF. The CDR3 DNA reads as TGTGCCAGCAGCTTAGCGGTCGTAGCACCGGGAGGAAATGAGCAGTTCTTC. Full variable domain (rest looked up from reference TRBV7-2 and TRBJ2-1): GAGVSQSPSNKVTEKGKDVELRCDPISGHTALYWYRQSLGQGLEFLIYFQGNSAPDKSGLPSDRFSAERTGGSVSTLTIQRTQQEDSAVYLCASSLAVVAPGGNEQFFGPGTRLTVL.

The J gene is TRBJ2-1, the V gene TRBV2, with a weak D call TRBD1 (6 bases). Per germline, CDR1 SNHLY and CDR2 FYNNEI. The CDR3 contains 15 residues. V lost 6 bases, J lost 7 bases, and 19 bases lay in between. CDR3: CASSATGNTRNEQFF. The CDR3 region has the DNA TGTGCCAGCAGCGCAACAGGGAATACAAGGAATGAGCAGTTCTTC. Full variable domain (missing parts from reference TRBV2 and TRBJ2-1): EPEVTQTPSHQVTQMGQEVILRCVPISNHLYFYWYRQILGQKVEFLVSFYNNEISEKSEIFDDQFSVERPDGSNFTLKIRSTKLEDSAMYFCASSATGNTRNEQFFGPGTRLTVL.

This clonotype occurred many times. At one of its ends the junction is not consistent with the germline gene, which may arise from a read error. The J gene is TRBJ1-2, the V gene TRBV7-2; D is perhaps TRBD1 (5 bases). Germline values: CDR1 SGHTA, CDR2 FQGNSA. CDR3 length: 14 amino acids. The CDR3 bases are TGTGCCAGCAGTTTAGGTACAGGTCCCTATGGCTACACCTTC. It codes for CASSLGTGPYGYTF. Complete variable domain (other parts from reference TRBV7-2 and TRBJ1-2): GAGVSQSPSNKVTEKGKDVELRCDPISGHTALYWYRQSLGQGLEFLIYFQGNSAPDKSGLPSDRFSAERTGGSVSTLTIQRTQQEDSAVYLCASSLGTGPYGYTFGSGTRLTVV.

This clonotype was recorded at least ten times. The chain carries TRBV5-5 and TRBJ2-3; D possibly matches TRBD1 or TRBD2 (6 bases each). CDR1 and CDR2 from the germline V gene are SGHKS and YYEKEE (reference sequence). Trimming removed 0 bases from V and 8 bases from J, with 7 bases in between. This CDR3 contains 12 residues. CDR3 protein: CASSLGGATQYF. As DNA, the CDR3 is TGTGCCAGCAGCTTGGGGGGGGCTACGCAGTATTTT. The full variable domain, with the rest looked up from reference TRBV5-5 and TRBJ2-3, is DAGVTQSPTHLIKTRGQQVTLRCSPISGHKSVSWYQQVLGQGPQFIFQYYEKEERGRGNFPDRFSARQFPNYSSELNVNALLLGDSALYLCASSLGGATQYFGPGTRLTVL.